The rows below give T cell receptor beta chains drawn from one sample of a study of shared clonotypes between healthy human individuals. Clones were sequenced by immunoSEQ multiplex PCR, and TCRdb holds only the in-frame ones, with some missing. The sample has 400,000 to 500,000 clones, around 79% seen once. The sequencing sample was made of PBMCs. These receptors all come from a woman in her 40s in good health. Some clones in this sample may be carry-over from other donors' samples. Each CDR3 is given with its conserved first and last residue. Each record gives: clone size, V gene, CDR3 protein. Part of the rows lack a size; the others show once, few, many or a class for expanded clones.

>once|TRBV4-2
CASSQGTGATGELFF
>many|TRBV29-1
CSVVRTEGSEAFF
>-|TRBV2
CASSANGLAGEQYF
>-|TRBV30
CAWRIGSPLHF
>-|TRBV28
CASSHGGTTDTQYF
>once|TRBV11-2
CASSPNRAADTQYF
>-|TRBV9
CASSGAGELFF
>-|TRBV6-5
CASRDYRGTDTQYF
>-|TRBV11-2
CASSPGVPYEKLFF
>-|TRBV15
CATSREKGVVYEQYF
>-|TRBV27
CARPGQLPCAGELFF
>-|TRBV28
CASSTPGTTGANVLTF
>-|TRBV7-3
CASRFTGTAVGYTF
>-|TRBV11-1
CASTLTSSGAQYF
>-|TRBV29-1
CSVDSSGPNYEQYF
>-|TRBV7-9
CASSSTSYEQYF
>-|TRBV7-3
CASSLGTLTEQFF
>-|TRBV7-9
CASSQQGYEQYF
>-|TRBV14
CASSQGKTGTATYEQYF
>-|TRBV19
CASSTLAGLSSYEQYF
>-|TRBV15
CATSRDPEGGRNEQFF
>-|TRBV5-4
CASSLRARDYGYTF
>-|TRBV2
CASLGGLAGVGGETQYF
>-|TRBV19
CASSITSGDAQYF
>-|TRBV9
CASSPTPWASGRARVTGELFF
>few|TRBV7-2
CASSLKSEQYF
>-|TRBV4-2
CASSPRTGGAYEQYF
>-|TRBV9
CASIDLVGDWEQYF
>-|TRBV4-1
CASSQYRVDTQYF
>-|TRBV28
CASSQPGQINEQFF
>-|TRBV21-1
CASSKGLTVDGANVLTF
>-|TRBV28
CASTGQGGNEQFF
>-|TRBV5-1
CASSIGTAAGIQYF
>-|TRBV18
CASSPPPDLDRSTRTGANVLTF
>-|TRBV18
CASSPPRGTTSQETQYF
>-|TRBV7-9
CASSLTGEETQYF
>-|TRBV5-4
CASSPGQSMYEQYF
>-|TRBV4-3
CASSQEYRGHNEKLFF
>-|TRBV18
CASSPPIVGYGYTF
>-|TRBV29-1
CSVEFRGTGDGYTF
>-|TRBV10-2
CASRDVRTSGRKKYEQYF
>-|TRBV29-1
CSVEWGLAPYEQYF
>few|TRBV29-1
CSVTPTGGGVDGYTF
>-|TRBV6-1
CASSEPPGSRADTQYF
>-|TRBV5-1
CASSQIAGGGLIF
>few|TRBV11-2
CASSLGGTSGNNEQFF
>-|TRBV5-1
CASSLPGSYQETQYF
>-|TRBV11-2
CASSPDRVADTQYF
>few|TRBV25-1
CASSERGREQYF
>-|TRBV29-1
CSVEATGSGSYEQYF
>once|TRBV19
CASSIEEQPQHF
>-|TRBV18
CASSAGQGSNQPQHF
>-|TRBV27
CASSLQGRYDSPLHF
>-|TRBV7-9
CASSLASEKLFF
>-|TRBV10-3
CAISEKESGQFF